One and the same sample provided the 21 T cell receptor beta chains below, sequenced in a study of cytotoxic CD8 clonotypes in ibrutinib-treated CLL. The table came from immunoSEQ multiplex PCR; TCRdb's copy has only in-frame clones and leaves some out. Here the sample spans 150,000 to 200,000 clones, approximately 80% being singletons. Sequenced material: PBMCs, taken after 12 months of ibrutinib treatment. These receptors came from a human donor with chronic lymphocytic leukemia.

The chain recombines TRBV5-5 with TRBJ1-5, with D unresolved. The ends were cut back, 1 base at V and 1 base at J, with 9 bases in the middle. CDR1 SGHKS and CDR2 YYEKEE come from the germline V gene (reference sequence). The CDR3 consists of 15 residues. The CDR3 loop reads CASSLQGPSNQPQHF. The CDR3 DNA follows: TGTGCCAGCAGCTTGCAAGGCCCCAGCAATCAGCCCCAGCATTTT.

This clone was recorded once. This chain links TRBV2 with TRBJ1-4, with 9 bases aligning to TRBD1. Germline CDR1 and CDR2: SNHLY and FYNNEI. V shed 6 bases and J 7 bases; nucleotides not matched to a gene: 0. CDR3 length: 12 amino acids. The CDR3: CASRDRGEKLFF. The DNA for the CDR3 is TGTGCCAGCAGGGACAGGGGTGAAAAACTGTTTTTT.

The chain is built from TRBV7-9 and TRBJ2-1, with D tentatively TRBD1 (6 bases). This CDR3 is built from 15 residues. The V end was cut by 1 base, the J end by 9 bases, with 16 bases between. Germline CDR1 is SEHNR and CDR2 is FQNEAQ (reference sequence). CDR3 amino acids: CASSLVAGEKGEQFF. The DNA of the CDR3 is TGTGCCAGCAGCTTAGTGGCAGGGGAGAAAGGTGAGCAGTTCTTC.

The chain carries TRBV7-2 and TRBJ2-2; weak D call: TRBD1 (5 bases). The CDR3 has 14 amino acids. CDR1 and CDR2 (germline): SGHTA, FQGNSA. Trimming left V 2 bases short and J 7 bases short, with 11 bases between. The CDR3 region has the DNA TGTGCCAGCAGCTTAACATGGGGCAGCGGGGAGCTGTTTTTT. It yields the protein CASSLTWGSGELFF.

The V call is TRBV6-5, the J call TRBJ1-3; D is unclear. V was cut by 5 bases and J by 0 bases, with 11 bases left in between. Germline lookup yields CDR1 MNHEY and CDR2 SVGAGI. The length of the CDR3 is 15 residues. CDR3 DNA: TGTGCCAGCAGTCGAGGGTTTAGCTCTGGAAACACCATATATTTT. This gives the protein CASSRGFSSGNTIYF.

The V gene is TRBV7-2, the J gene TRBJ1-1; TRBD1 is a possible D gene (6 bases). The CDR3 totals 18 residues. The ends were cut back, 5 bases at V and 4 bases at J, with 26 bases in the middle. Germline V gives CDR1 SGHTA, CDR2 FQGNSA. Written as DNA, the CDR3 is TGTGCCAGCAGCCAAAACTATGGGGGGCCGATACGAGGCACTGAAGCTTTCTTT. It translates to CASSQNYGGPIRGTEAFF.

This clone was counted once. This sequence joins TRBV7-2 and TRBJ2-7, with D perhaps being TRBD1 or TRBD2 (5 bases each). The CDR3 spans 16 residues. Trimming left V 1 base short and J 6 bases short, with 19 bases between. The germline V gene encodes CDR1 SGHTA and CDR2 FQGNSA. The DNA for the CDR3 is TGTGCCAGCAGCTTAGGGGGGTTCGGAGCTCAGGGCGAGCAGTACTTC. It codes for CASSLGGFGAQGEQYF.

The chain employs TRBV5-1 and TRBJ2-1, with D hard to call. Germline assignment: CDR1 SGHRS and CDR2 YFSETQ. V lost 0 bases to trimming and J lost 5 bases, with 9 bases between them. The CDR3 has 14 amino acids. The CDR3 DNA reads TGCGCCAGCAGCTTGGATGGAGCTAACAATGAGCAGTTCTTC. This translates into CASSLDGANNEQFF.

Concerning this clone itself: The sample has other DNA sequences that encode this CDR3 too. The chain is built from TRBV7-8 and TRBJ2-3; D gene uncertain. The germline V gene encodes CDR1 SGHVS and CDR2 FQNEAQ. The V gene lost 5 bases and the J gene lost 0 bases, with 12 bases spanning the gap. CDR3 length equals 15 residues. The DNA for the CDR3 is TGTGCCAGCAGCCTAGTACCGGTTAGCACAGATACGCAGTATTTT. Protein sequence: CASSLVPVSTDTQYF.

This clone appeared a single time. The rearrangement joins TRBV15 to TRBJ1-5; D remains ambiguous. Germline V CDR1 and CDR2: LNHNV, YYDKDF (reference sequence). Trimming took off 0 bases at V and 3 bases at J, with 0 bases between the two ends. The CDR3 contains 12 residues. The CDR3 sequence is CATSRDNQPQHF. CDR3 nucleotide sequence: TGTGCCACCAGCAGAGACAATCAGCCCCAGCATTTT. Full variable domain (remainder filled in from reference TRBV15 and TRBJ1-5): DAMVIQNPRYQVTQFGKPVTLSCSQTLNHNVMYWYQQKSSQAPKLLFHYYDKDFNNEADTPDNFQSRRPNTSFCFLDIRSPGLGDTAMYLCATSRDNQPQHFGDGTRLSIL.

The J gene is TRBJ2-7, the V gene TRBV2, with TRBD2 matching over 10 bases. Germline V gene sequence: CDR1 SNHLY, CDR2 FYNNEI. The V and J ends lost 6 bases and 6 bases, in that order; junction bases with no gene match: 11. This CDR3 contains 15 residues. The CDR3 coding sequence is TGTGCCAGCAGAGAGTTCGGGACTAGCGTCTCCGAGCAGTACTTC. It is translated as CASREFGTSVSEQYF.

CDR3 protein: CSVVISFGIQYF. The CDR3 bases are TGCAGCGTTGTAATTTCCTTCGGCATTCAGTACTTC. The chain recombines TRBV29-1 with TRBJ2-4, with D hard to call. V was shortened by 4 bases and J by 9 bases, with 13 bases between the two germline ends. This CDR3 spans 12 amino acids. Germline V gene data show CDR1 as SQVTM and CDR2 as ANQGSEA. Variable domain in full (rest from reference TRBV29-1 and TRBJ2-4): SAVISQKPSRDICQRGTSLTIQCQVDSQVTMMFWYRQQPGQSLTLIATANQGSEATYESGFVIDKFPISRPNLTFSTLTVSNMSPEDSSIYLCSVVISFGIQYFGAGTRLSVL.

V usage is TRBV7-2 and J usage is TRBJ2-1; the match to TRBD2 covers 14 bases. The CDR3 loop spans 16 amino acids. CDR1 is SGHTA, CDR2 FQGNSA, per germline. The V and J ends lost 5 bases and 7 bases, in that order; junction bases with no gene match: 7. CDR3 sequence reads: CASSPRTSGGRNEQFF. The CDR3, as DNA: TGTGCCAGCAGCCCCCGGACTAGCGGGGGGCGGAATGAGCAGTTCTTC.

V usage is TRBV7-6 and J usage is TRBJ2-1; 7 bases agree with TRBD2. Germline CDR1 and CDR2: SGHVS and FNYEAQ. J gave up 4 bases and V 3 bases, and 6 bases lay outside the gene matches. This CDR3 spans 15 amino acids. The CDR3 sequence: CASSFDSGRYNEQFF. The DNA of the CDR3 is TGTGCCAGCAGCTTTGATAGCGGGCGATACAATGAGCAGTTCTTC.

V is TRBV7-9 and J is TRBJ2-1; D may match TRBD1 or TRBD2 (6 bases each). Per germline, CDR1 SEHNR and CDR2 FQNEAQ (reference sequence). The germline V and J ends were trimmed by 5 bases and 9 bases, with 17 bases remaining between them. The CDR3 loop spans 14 amino acids. For the CDR3, the DNA is TGTGCCAGCAGCCTGGGGGGCCTTAACAGTGAGCAGTTCTTC. Amino acid sequence: CASSLGGLNSEQFF.

This chain uses TRBV28 with TRBJ2-3; 10 nucleotides line up with TRBD2. This CDR3 is built from 15 residues. V was clipped by 8 bases and J by 4 bases; unmatched bases: 9. Germline-derived CDR1 and CDR2 are MDHEN and SYDVKM. CDR3 nucleotides: TGTGCCAGCCAGGAGCGGGAGGGCCTGCCAGATACGCAGTATTTT. This gives the protein CASQEREGLPDTQYF.

The J gene is TRBJ1-2, the V gene TRBV27; D is unresolved. Trimming cost V 8 bases and J 6 bases, with 16 bases left between them. The CDR3 is 13 residues long. Germline V lookup: CDR1 MNHEY, CDR2 SMNVEV (reference sequence). DNA for the CDR3: TGTGCCAGCCGATCATTGCGGACGGATGGCTACACCTTC. Protein product: CASRSLRTDGYTF.

The V and J genes are TRBV2 and TRBJ2-1; no reliable D call. CDR1 and CDR2 (germline): SNHLY, FYNNEI. Trimming stripped 4 bases from V and 10 bases from J, with 11 bases between. The CDR3 extends over 12 amino acids. DNA for the CDR3: TGTGCCAGCAGTGTCTCTGTTGGGGAGCAGTTCTTC. Protein sequence: CASSVSVGEQFF.

The gene calls are TRBV6-5 and TRBJ2-5, with a weak D call TRBD2 (6 bases). Trimming left V 0 bases short and J 9 bases short, with 17 bases between. This CDR3 has 15 residues. CDR1 MNHEY and CDR2 SVGAGI come from the germline V gene. CDR3 nucleotides: TGTGCCAGCAGTTACTCGTCCCGTAGTAGGGAGGCCCAGTACTTC. This encodes CASSYSSRSREAQYF.

This clone was seen more than once but under ten times. The rearrangement joins TRBV28 to TRBJ1-6; D remains ambiguous. The V gene's germline CDR1 is MDHEN and CDR2 SYDVKM. Trimming stripped 5 bases from V and 5 bases from J, with 13 bases between. This CDR3 contains 15 residues. The CDR3 DNA sequence: TGTGCCAGCAGTACCATCCGAATACATAATTCACCCCTCCACTTT. This translates into CASSTIRIHNSPLHF.

This chain joins TRBV28 and TRBJ2-7, with 10 nucleotides matching TRBD1. Looked up from germline, CDR1 is MDHEN and CDR2 is SYDVKM. V gave up 6 bases and J gave up 4 bases; unmatched junction bases: 9. This CDR3 region has 15 residues. The chain's CDR3 is CASSSWTGGGYEQYF. The CDR3 DNA reads TGTGCCAGCAGCTCTTGGACAGGGGGGGGATACGAGCAGTACTTC. Full variable domain (missing parts from reference TRBV28 and TRBJ2-7): DVKVTQSSRYLVKRTGEKVFLECVQDMDHENMFWYRQDPGLGLRLIYFSYDVKMKEKGDIPEGYSVSREKKERFSLILESASTNQTSMYLCASSSWTGGGYEQYFGPGTRLTVT.